The clone carrying this TCR beta chain was seen a single time. The CDR3 has 11 residues. Germline CDR1 MNHNY, CDR2 SVGAGI (reference sequence). The V and J ends lost 5 bases and 14 bases respectively, with 13 bases between them. This specimen belongs to a study of blood T cell repertoires in COVID-19. On the study more broadly: Collection of acute and convalescent COVID-19 samples took place in the United States, Italy and Spain.

As originally analysed: Amplification of reference gene primers was used by the study to estimate nucleated cell counts. TCRdb's table, derived via immunoSEQ multiplex PCR, lists solely in-frame clones and lacks some. The DNA was the basis for D and trimming; V, J and clone size are from that table. The sample lists approximately 270,000 clones; 85% to 90% were seen once. Ages ranged from roughly 18 to 100 years, with residence in about two dozen US areas. Donors in Cohort 3 who had recovered were those with two negative PCRs, healthcare professional clearance, or resolution of their symptoms. The V gene is TRBV6-6, the J gene TRBJ1-5; D is uncertain. This TCR came from a woman aged 55-70 years who had recovered from COVID-19. Sequenced sample: PBMCs or T cells enriched from blood (not recorded which). CDR3 sequence: CASSQLRDKHF. In DNA, the CDR3 is TGTGCCAGCAGTCAATTAAGAGACAAGCATTTT.